Below are 5 T cell receptor beta chains sequenced from a single sample in a study of HIV-infected patients and healthy controls. All unsorted peripheral T cells were captured because whole blood was used without fractionation. Reverse transcription used 450 to 500 ng RNA and constant-region primers for alpha and beta. Separate chain-specific third strand synthesis with multiplexing indices produced the alpha and beta libraries. TCRdb recomputed calls from the 5' RACE reads with MiXCR, one row per CDR3 protein. The profile shows 7,500 to 8,000 distinct CDR3 sequences, 6% to 7.5% of them singletons. The sequencing used blood, collected before antiretroviral therapy. These receptors came from an adult with HIV infection.

This clonotype is termed medium-sized. The rearrangement joins TRBV11-3 to TRBJ1-1; D is perhaps TRBD1 (5 bases). CDR1 is SGHNT, CDR2 YENEEA, per germline. The CDR3 has 15 amino acids. V gave up 4 bases and J gave up 4 bases, with 16 bases separating them. The CDR3 DNA reads as TGTGCCAGCAGCTCGAAGACAGCCCGCGCCACTGAAGCTTTCTTT. Its translation: CASSSKTARATEAFF.

This clonotype qualifies as medium-sized (0.01 to 0.1%). The gene calls are TRBV12-3 or TRBV12-4 and TRBJ2-5, with 8 bases lining up with TRBD2. This CDR3 spans 14 amino acids. J lost 5 bases, V lost 5 bases, and 7 bases had no gene match. This chain's CDR3 is CASSGLARPETQYF. The CDR3 DNA reads as TGTGCCAGCAGTGGACTAGCCCGCCCGGAGACCCAGTACTTC.

This clonotype was counted ten times or more. The V gene is TRBV6-1, the J gene TRBJ2-7; a weak D match, TRBD2 (7 bases). Germline CDR1 is MNHNS and CDR2 is SASEGT. The CDR3 is 17 amino acids. Trimming removed 3 bases at V and 2 bases at J, with 20 bases between. CDR3 sequence: CASSERRGARAPYEQYV. In nucleotides, the CDR3 is TGTGCCAGCAGTGAGCGTCGGGGGGCGCGAGCCCCCTACGAGCAGTACGTC.

The sample holds many counts of this clonotype. The chain links TRBV9 to TRBJ1-2, with D maybe TRBD1 (6 bases). The CDR3 has 21 amino acids. V lost 4 bases and J 3 bases, leaving 34 bases between the germline ends. Per germline, CDR1 SGDLS and CDR2 YYNGEE. The CDR3, as DNA: TGTGCCAGCAGCCTCTCTCCCCTCGGGGGGCCAGGTAGTTTGACGGACTATGGCTACACCTTC. It specifies CASSLSPLGGPGSLTDYGYTF.

This clonotype appeared many times. V is TRBV29-1 and J is TRBJ2-7; 13 nucleotides match TRBD2. Germline V gene lookup returns CDR1 SQVTM and CDR2 ANQGSEA. CDR3 length: 16 residues. The J segment lost 0 bases and the V segment lost 7 bases, leaving 9 bases of the junction unmatched. The CDR3 sequence is CSARAGTSGTSYEQYF. The CDR3 DNA is TGCAGCGCCCGGGCCGGGACTAGCGGGACCTCCTACGAGCAGTACTTC.